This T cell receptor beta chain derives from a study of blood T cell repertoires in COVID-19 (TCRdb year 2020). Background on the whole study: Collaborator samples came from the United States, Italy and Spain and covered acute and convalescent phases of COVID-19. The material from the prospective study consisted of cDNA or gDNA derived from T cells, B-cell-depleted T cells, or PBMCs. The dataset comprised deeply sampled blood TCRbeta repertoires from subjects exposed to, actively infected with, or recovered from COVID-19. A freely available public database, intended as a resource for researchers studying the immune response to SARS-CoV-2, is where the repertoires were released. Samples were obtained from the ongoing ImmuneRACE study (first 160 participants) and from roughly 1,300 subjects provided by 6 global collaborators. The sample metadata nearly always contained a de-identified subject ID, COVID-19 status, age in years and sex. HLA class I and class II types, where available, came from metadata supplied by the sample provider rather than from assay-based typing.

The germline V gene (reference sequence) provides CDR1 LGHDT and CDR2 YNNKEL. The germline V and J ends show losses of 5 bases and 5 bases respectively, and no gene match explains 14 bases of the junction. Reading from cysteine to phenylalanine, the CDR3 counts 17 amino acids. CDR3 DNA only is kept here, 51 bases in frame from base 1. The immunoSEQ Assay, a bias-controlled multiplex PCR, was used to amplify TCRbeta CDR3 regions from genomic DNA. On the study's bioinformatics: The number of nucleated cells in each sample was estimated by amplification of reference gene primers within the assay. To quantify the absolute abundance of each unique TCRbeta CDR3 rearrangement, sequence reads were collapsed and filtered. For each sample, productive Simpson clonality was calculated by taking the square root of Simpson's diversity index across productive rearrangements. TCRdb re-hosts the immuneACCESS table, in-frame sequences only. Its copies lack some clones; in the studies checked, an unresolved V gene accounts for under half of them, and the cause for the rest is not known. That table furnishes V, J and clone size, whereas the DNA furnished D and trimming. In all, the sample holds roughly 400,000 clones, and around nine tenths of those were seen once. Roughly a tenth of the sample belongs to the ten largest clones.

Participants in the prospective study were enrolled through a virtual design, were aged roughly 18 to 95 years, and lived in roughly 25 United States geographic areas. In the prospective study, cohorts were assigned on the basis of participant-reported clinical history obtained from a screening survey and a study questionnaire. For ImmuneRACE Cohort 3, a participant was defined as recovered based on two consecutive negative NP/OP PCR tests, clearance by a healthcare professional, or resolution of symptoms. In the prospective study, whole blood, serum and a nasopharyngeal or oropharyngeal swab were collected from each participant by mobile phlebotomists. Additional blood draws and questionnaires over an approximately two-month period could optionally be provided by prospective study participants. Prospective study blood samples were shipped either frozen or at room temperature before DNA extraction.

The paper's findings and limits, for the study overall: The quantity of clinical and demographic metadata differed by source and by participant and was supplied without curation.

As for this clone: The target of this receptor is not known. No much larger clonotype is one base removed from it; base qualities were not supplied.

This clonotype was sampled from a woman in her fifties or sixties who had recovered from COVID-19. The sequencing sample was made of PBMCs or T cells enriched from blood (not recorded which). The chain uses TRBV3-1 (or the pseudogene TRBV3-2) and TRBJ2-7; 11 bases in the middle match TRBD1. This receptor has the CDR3 CASSYQPIGQGAHEQYF. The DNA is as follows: TGTGCCAGCAGCTACCAGCCTATAGGACAGGGGGCCCACGAGCAGTACTTC.